This T cell receptor beta chain derives from a study of OX40 agonist ivuxolimab in advanced cancers. Regarding the study as a whole: Patients who responded partially at 0.1-3.0 mg/kg showed clonal expansion ranking among the lowest.

Points on this clone: Its antigen is unknown.

Peripheral blood came from all dose cohorts at three timepoints. The assay was immunoSEQ multiplex PCR, and TCRdb's table has in-frame clones only and misses some. Altogether about 82,000 clones are present, around 84% being singletons, with the ten largest covering 6.5%. Germline-derived CDR1 and CDR2 are SGDLS and YYNGEE. This CDR3 region has 14 residues. V lost 0 bases and J 8 bases, leaving 14 bases between the germline ends. This specimen was CD4+ or CD8+ T cells sorted from blood, taken in a trial of the OX40 agonist ivuxolimab. V is TRBV9 and J is TRBJ2-5; D is tentatively TRBD1 or TRBD2 (5 bases each). This clonotype was obtained from an adult with an advanced solid tumor such as melanoma, head and neck, liver or kidney cancer. In DNA form, the CDR3 reads TGTGCCAGCAGCGTAGGTGGGACCATGGTAACCCAGTACTTC. Translated, it gives CASSVGGTMVTQYF.